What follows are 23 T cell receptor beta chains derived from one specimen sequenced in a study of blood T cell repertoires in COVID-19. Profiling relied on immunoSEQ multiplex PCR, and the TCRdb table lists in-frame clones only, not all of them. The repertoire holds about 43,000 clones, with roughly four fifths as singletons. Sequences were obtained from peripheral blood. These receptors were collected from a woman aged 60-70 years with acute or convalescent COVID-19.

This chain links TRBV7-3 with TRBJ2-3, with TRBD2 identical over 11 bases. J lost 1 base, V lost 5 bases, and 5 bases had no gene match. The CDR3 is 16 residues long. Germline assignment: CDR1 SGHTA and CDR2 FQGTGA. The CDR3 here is CASSPGTSGGTDTQYF. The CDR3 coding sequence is TGTGCCAGCAGCCCCGGGACTAGCGGAGGCACAGATACGCAGTATTTT.

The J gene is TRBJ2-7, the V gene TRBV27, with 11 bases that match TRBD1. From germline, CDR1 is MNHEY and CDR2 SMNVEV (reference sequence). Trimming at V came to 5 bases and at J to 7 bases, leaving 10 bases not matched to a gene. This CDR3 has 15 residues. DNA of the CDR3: TGTGCCAGCAGTCTACGGGACAGGGGGGCGACGGAGCAGTACTTC. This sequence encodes CASSLRDRGATEQYF.

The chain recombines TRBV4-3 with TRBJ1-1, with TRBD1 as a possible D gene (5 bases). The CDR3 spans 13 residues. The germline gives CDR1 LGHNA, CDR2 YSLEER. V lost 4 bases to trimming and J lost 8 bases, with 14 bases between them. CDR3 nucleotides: TGCGCCAGCAGCCCATACTTGGGGCCCGAAGCTTTCTTT. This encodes CASSPYLGPEAFF.

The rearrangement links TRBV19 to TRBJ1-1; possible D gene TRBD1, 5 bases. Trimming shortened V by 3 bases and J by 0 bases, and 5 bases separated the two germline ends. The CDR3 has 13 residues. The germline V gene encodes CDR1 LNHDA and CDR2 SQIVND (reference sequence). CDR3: CASSMTVNTEAFF. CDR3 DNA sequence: TGTGCCAGTAGTATGACAGTGAACACTGAAGCTTTCTTT.

This CDR3 reads CASGRAGYAYEQYF. The CDR3 DNA is TGTGCCAGCGGGCGTGCGGGGTATGCCTACGAGCAGTACTTC. The genes are TRBV27 and TRBJ2-7; a possible D gene is TRBD2 (6 bases). V shed 8 bases and J shed 2 bases, with 16 bases lying between them. Germline CDR1 and CDR2: MNHEY and SMNVEV (reference sequence). The CDR3 covers 14 residues.

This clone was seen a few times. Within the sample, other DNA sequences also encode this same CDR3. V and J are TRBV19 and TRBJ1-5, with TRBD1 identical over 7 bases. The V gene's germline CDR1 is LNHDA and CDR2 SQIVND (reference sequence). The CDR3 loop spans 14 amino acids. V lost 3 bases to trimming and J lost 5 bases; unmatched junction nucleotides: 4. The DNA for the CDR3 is TGTGCCAGTAGTATCTGGACAGGCGATCAGCCCCAGCATTTT. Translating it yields CASSIWTGDQPQHF.

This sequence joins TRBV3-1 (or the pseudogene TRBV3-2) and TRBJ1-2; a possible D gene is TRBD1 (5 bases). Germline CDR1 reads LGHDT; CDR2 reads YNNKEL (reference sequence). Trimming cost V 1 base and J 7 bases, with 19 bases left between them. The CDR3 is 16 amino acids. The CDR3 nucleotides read TGTGCCAGCAGCCAAGGACCGACTTTGGCCACAGGTGGCTACACCTTC. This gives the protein CASSQGPTLATGGYTF.

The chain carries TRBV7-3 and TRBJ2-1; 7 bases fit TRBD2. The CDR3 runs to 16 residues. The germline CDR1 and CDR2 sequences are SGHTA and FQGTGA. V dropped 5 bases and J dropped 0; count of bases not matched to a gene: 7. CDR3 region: CASSRYASGSYNEQFF. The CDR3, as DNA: TGTGCCAGCAGCCGATACGCTAGCGGCTCCTACAATGAGCAGTTCTTC.

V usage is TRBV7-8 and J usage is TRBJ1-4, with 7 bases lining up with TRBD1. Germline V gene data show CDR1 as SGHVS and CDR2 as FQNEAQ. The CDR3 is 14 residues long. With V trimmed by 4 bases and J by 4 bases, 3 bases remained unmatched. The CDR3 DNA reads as TGTGCCAGCAGCTCGGGACAGCTTAATGAAAAACTGTTTTTT. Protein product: CASSSGQLNEKLFF.

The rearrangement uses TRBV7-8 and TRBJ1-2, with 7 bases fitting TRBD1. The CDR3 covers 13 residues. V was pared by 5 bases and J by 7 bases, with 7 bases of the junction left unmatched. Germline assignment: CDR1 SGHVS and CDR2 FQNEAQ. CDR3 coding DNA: TGTGCCAGCAGCCAGCACAGGGGTGGTGGCTACACCTTC. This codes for CASSQHRGGGYTF.

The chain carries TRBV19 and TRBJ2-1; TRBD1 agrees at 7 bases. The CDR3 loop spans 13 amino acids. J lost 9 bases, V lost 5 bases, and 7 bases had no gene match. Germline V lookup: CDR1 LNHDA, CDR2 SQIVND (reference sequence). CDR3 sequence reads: CASSLTGVTEQFF. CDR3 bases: TGTGCCAGTAGTCTAACAGGGGTAACTGAGCAGTTCTTC.

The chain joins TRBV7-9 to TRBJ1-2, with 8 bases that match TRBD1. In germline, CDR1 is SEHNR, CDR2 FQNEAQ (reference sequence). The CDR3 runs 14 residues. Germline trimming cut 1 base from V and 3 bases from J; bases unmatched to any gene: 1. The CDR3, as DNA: TGTGCCAGCAGCTTAGTGGGACAGGACTATGGCTACACCTTC. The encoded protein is CASSLVGQDYGYTF. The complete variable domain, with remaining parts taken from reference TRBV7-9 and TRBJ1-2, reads DTGVSQNPRHKITKRGQNVTFRCDPISEHNRLYWYRQTLGQGPEFLTYFQNEAQLEKSRLLSDRFSAERPKGSFSTLEIQRTEQGDSAMYLCASSLVGQDYGYTFGSGTRLTVV.

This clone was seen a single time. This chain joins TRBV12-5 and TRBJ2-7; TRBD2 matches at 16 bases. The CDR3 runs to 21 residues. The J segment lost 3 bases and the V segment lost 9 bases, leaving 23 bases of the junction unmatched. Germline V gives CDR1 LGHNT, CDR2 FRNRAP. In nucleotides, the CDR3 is TGTGCTAGCTCACCCCGACCGGGGGGACTAGCGGGGGGGCCTGTAGGCTACGAGCAGTACTTC. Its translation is CASSPRPGGLAGGPVGYEQYF.

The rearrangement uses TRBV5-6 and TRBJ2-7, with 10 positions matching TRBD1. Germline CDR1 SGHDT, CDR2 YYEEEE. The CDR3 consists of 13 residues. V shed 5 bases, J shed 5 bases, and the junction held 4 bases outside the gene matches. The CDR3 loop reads CASSWDRGDEQYF. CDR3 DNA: TGTGCCAGCAGTTGGGACAGGGGAGACGAGCAGTACTTC.

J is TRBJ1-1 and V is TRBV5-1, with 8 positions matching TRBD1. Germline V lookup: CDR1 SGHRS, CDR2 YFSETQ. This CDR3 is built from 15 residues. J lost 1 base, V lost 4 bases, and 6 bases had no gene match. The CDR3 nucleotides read TGCGCCAGCAGCAAAACCCAGGGGGCGAACACTGAAGCTTTCTTT. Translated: CASSKTQGANTEAFF.

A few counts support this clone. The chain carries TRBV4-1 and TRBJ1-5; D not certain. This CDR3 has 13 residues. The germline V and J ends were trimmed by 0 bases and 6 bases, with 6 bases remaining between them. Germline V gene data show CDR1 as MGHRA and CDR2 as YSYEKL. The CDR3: CASSQDEFQPQHF. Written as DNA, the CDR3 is TGCGCCAGCAGCCAAGACGAGTTTCAGCCCCAGCATTTT.

The CDR3 nucleotides read TGTGCCAGCTCAGACAGGGGTTTGGGCACTGAAGCTTTCTTT. Its translation is CASSDRGLGTEAFF. V gene TRBV18 combines with J gene TRBJ1-1, with TRBD1 identical over 8 bases. With 5 bases clipped from V and 4 bases from J, the junction kept 6 bases outside the gene matches. The CDR3 runs 14 residues. The germline gives CDR1 KGHSH, CDR2 LQKENI.

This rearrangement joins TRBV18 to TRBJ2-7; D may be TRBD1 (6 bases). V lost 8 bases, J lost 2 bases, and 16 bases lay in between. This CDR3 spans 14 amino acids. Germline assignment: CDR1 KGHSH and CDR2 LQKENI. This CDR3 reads CASTIGQLPYEQYF. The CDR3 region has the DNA TGTGCCAGCACGATCGGACAGCTACCCTACGAGCAGTACTTC. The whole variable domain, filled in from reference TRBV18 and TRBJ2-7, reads NAGVMQNPRHLVRRRGQEARLRCSPMKGHSHVYWYRQLPEEGLKFMVYLQKENIIDESGMPKERFSAEFPKEGPSILRIQQVVRGDSAAYFCASTIGQLPYEQYFGPGTRLTVT.

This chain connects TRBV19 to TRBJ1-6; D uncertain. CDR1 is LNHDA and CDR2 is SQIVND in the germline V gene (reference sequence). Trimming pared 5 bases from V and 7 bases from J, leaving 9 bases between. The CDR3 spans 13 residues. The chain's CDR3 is CASSPGGNSPLHF. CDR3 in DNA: TGTGCCAGTAGTCCAGGTGGAAATTCACCCCTCCACTTT.

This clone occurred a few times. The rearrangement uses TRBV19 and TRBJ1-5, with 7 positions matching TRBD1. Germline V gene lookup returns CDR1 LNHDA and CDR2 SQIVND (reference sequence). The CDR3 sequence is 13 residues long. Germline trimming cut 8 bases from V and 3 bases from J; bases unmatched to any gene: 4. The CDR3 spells CASGDSYNQPQHF. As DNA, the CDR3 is TGTGCCAGTGGGGACAGTTACAATCAGCCCCAGCATTTT.

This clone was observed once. The CDR3 bases are TGTGCCAGCAGCCAACCGGGGACCTACGAGCAGTACTTC. It yields the protein CASSQPGTYEQYF. The rearrangement links TRBV14 to TRBJ2-7; possibly TRBD2 for D (5 bases). This CDR3 has 13 residues. With 2 bases removed from V and 2 bases from J, the gap between germline ends came to 7 bases. Germline assignment: CDR1 SGHDN and CDR2 FVKESK.

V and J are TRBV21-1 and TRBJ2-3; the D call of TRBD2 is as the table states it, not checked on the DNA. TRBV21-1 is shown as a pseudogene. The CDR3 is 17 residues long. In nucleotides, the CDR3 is TGTGCCAGCAGGTTCAATGTGACTAAGTATAGTAGAGATACGCAGTATTTT. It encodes CASRFNVTKYSRDTQYF.

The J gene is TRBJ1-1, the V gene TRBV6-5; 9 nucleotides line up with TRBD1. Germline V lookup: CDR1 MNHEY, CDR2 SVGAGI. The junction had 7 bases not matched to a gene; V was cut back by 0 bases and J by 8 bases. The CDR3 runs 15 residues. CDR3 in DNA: TGTGCCAGCAGTTACTCATTAACAGGGGGCACCGAAGCTTTCTTT. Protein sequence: CASSYSLTGGTEAFF.